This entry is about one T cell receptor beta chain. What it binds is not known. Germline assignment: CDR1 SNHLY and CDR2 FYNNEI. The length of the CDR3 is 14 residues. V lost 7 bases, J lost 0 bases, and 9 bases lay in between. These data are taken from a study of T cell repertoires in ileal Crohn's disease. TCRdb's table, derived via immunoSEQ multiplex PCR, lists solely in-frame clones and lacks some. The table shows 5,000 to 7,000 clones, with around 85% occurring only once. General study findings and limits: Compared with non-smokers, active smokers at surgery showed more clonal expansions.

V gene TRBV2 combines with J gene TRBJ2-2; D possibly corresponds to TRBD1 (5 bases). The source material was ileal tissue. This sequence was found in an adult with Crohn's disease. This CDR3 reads CASKRTSNTGELFF. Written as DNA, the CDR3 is TGTGCCAGCAAGAGGACATCGAACACCGGGGAGCTGTTTTTT.